A single sample is the source of the 6 T cell receptor beta chains below, sequenced in a study of T-cell memory formation after mild COVID-19. Via MiXCR, TCRdb re-called the 5' RACE reads, giving one row per CDR3 protein. Of approximately 170,000 distinct CDR3 sequences listed, 10% to 15% are singletons. The source material was PBMCs or a T cell subset sorted from them (not recorded which). Every receptor here comes from a man younger than 35 who had mild COVID-19 (a few samples of this study predate the infection). Cell type and time point are not known.

The chain employs TRBV5-6 and TRBJ2-2; 7 bases are shared with TRBD2. Germline V CDR1 and CDR2: SGHDT, YYEEEE. J was trimmed by 3 bases and V by 3 bases; bases with no gene match: 11. The CDR3 runs to 17 residues. CDR3 region: CASSSGLDRVDTGELFF. As DNA, the CDR3 is TGTGCCAGCAGCTCTGGACTAGATCGGGTTGACACCGGGGAGCTGTTTTTT.

This clonotype showed up many times. This chain connects TRBV28 to TRBJ1-1; 8 positions agree with TRBD1. The ends lost 0 bases at V and 1 base at J; junction bases unmatched: 4. This CDR3 comprises 16 residues. Per the germline V gene, CDR1 is MDHEN and CDR2 is SYDVKM. The CDR3 sequence is CASSLWADRGNTEAFF. For the CDR3, the DNA is TGTGCCAGCAGTTTATGGGCCGACAGGGGGAACACTGAAGCTTTCTTT.

This clonotype appeared a few times. J is TRBJ2-3 and V is TRBV9, with 14 bases fitting TRBD2. Germline CDR1 is SGDLS and CDR2 is YYNGEE. After removal of 4 bases from V and 6 bases from J, the junction contained 7 bases not matched to a gene. This CDR3 has 16 residues. The CDR3 DNA follows: TGTGCCAGCAGCAAGGGACTAGCGGGGGTCTTGGATACGCAGTATTTT. Translating gives CASSKGLAGVLDTQYF. Looking up the rest from reference TRBV9 and TRBJ2-3 gives the full variable domain: DSGVTQTPKHLITATGQRVTLRCSPRSGDLSVYWYQQSLDQGLQFLIQYYNGEERAKGNILERFSAQQFPDLHSELNLSSLELGDSALYFCASSKGLAGVLDTQYFGPGTRLTVL.

The table lists this clonotype with a few counts. The CDR3 protein is CASSDWPLNYEQYF. DNA of the CDR3: TGTGCCAGCAGCGACTGGCCCCTAAACTACGAGCAGTACTTC. J is TRBJ2-7 and V is TRBV9, with D uncertain. The V and J ends lost 3 bases and 3 bases respectively, with 13 bases between them. CDR1 SGDLS and CDR2 YYNGEE come from the germline V gene. The CDR3 has 14 amino acids.

This clonotype was picked up a small number of times. The J gene is TRBJ2-2, the V gene TRBV12-3 or TRBV12-4; no clear D gene. V shed 2 bases and J shed 0 bases, with 1 base lying between them. The CDR3 contains 13 residues. This CDR3 is CASSLPNTGELFF. CDR3 sequence (DNA): TGTGCCAGCAGTTTACCGAACACCGGGGAGCTGTTTTTT.

This clonotype turned up a few times. This chain uses TRBV4-3 with TRBJ2-3; 8 bases fit TRBD2. This CDR3 has 16 amino acids. CDR1 and CDR2 from the germline V gene are LGHNA and YSLEER. V was pared by 0 bases and J by 3 bases, with 5 bases of the junction left unmatched. The chain's CDR3 is CASSQEGLGGTDTQYF. The DNA for the CDR3 is TGCGCCAGCAGCCAAGAGGGACTAGGAGGGACAGATACGCAGTATTTT.